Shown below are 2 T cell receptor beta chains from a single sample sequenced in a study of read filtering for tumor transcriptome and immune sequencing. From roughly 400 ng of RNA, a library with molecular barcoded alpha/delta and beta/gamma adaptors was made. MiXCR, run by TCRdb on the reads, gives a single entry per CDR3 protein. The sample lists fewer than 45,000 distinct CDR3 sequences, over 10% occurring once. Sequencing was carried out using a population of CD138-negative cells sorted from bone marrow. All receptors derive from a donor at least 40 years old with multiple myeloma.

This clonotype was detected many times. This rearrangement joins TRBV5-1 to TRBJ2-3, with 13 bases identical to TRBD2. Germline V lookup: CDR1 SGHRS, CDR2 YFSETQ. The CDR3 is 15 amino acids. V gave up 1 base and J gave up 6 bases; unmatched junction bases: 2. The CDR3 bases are TGCGCCAGCAGCTTGTCACTAGCGGGAGGGGATACGCAGTATTTT. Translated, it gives CASSLSLAGGDTQYF. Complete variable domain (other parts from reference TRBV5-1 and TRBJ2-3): KAGVTQTPRYLIKTRGQQVTLSCSPISGHRSVSWYQQTPGQGLQFLFEYFSETQRNKGNFPGRFSGRQFSNSRSEMNVSTLELGDSALYLCASSLSLAGGDTQYFGPGTRLTVL.

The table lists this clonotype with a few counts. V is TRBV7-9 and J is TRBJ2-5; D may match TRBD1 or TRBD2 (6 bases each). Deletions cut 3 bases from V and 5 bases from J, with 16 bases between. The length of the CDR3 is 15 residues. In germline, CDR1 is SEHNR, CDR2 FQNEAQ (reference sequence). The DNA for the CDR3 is TGTGCCAGCAGCTTTTACGGGGGCAGCGAGGAGACCCAGTACTTC. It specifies CASSFYGGSEETQYF.